Listed below are T cell receptor beta chains from one sample, sequenced in a study of post-analysis software for immune sequencing data. TCRdb reprocessed the PCR reads with MiXCR, giving one entry per CDR3 protein. Of about half a million distinct CDR3 sequences in the sample, 40% to 55% are singletons; the top ten hold 12%. The sequenced sample consisted of blood. These receptors originate from a girl aged 10-17 years with multiple sclerosis. Both conserved end residues are part of each CDR3. D genes are given only for firm matches. Rows may omit the clone size; those that give it use once, few, many or a size class.

TRBV4-3,-,-,TRBJ2-3,CASSQEETDTQYF,TGCGCCAGCAGCCAAGAGGAAACAGATACGCAGTATTTT
TRBV20-1,TRBD2,-,TRBJ2-5,CGARSGSEQETQYF,TGCGGTGCTAGGAGCGGGAGCGAACAAGAGACCCAGTACTTC
TRBV29-1,-,few,TRBJ1-1,CSVGQGNTEAFF,TGCAGCGTTGGGCAGGGTAACACTGAAGCTTTCTTT
TRBV7-9,TRBD2,-,TRBJ2-5,CASSLVGLALETQYF,TGTGCCAGCAGCCTAGTGGGACTAGCTCTGGAGACCCAGTACTTC
TRBV2,TRBD2,-,TRBJ2-1,CASSESGDYNEQFF,TGTGCCAGCAGTGAGAGCGGGGACTACAATGAGCAGTTCTTC
TRBV28,TRBD1,once,TRBJ2-7,CASSSLTGTYEQYF,TGTGCCAGCAGTTCACTGACAGGGACCTACGAGCAGTACTTC
TRBV7-2,-,-,TRBJ2-2,CASSRTPNTGELFF,TGTGCCAGCAGCCGGACTCCGAACACCGGGGAGCTGTTTTTT
TRBV5-5,-,-,TRBJ2-5,CASSPGDFGRGPYF,TGTGCCAGCAGCCCCGGGGACTTCGGCCGGGGACCGTACTTC
TRBV28,-,-,TRBJ2-7,CASSPALGIYEQYF,TGTGCCAGCAGTCCGGCCTTGGGTATCTACGAGCAGTACTTC
TRBV29-1,TRBD1,-,TRBJ2-7,CSVVLTGLHEQYF,TGCAGCGTTGTCCTGACAGGGCTCCACGAGCAGTACTTC
TRBV10-1,-,-,TRBJ2-3,CASSESGKGGTDTQYF,TGCGCCAGCAGTGAGTCGGGCAAGGGGGGCACAGATACGCAGTATTTT
TRBV20-1,TRBD2,-,TRBJ2-3,CSPRGGSATQYF,TGCAGTCCACGGGGGGGGAGTGCTACGCAGTATTTT
TRBV12-3/TRBV12-4,TRBD1,-,TRBJ1-2,CASIVTGGYSGYTF,TGTGCCAGCATTGTGACAGGGGGCTATAGTGGCTACACCTTC
TRBV6-2/TRBV6-3,TRBD2,few,TRBJ2-3,CASSPWGGISATQYF,TGTGCCAGCAGCCCTTGGGGGGGAATCTCGGCTACGCAGTATTTT
TRBV4-1,-,few,TRBJ2-1,CASSLPRGLGGARGNGQFF,TGCGCCAGCAGCCTACCCAGGGGGTTGGGGGGAGCCCGAGGCAATGGGCAGTTCTTC
TRBV6-2/TRBV6-3,TRBD2,few,TRBJ2-1,CASRRTGGYNEQFF,TGTGCCAGCAGAAGGACGGGAGGGTACAATGAGCAGTTCTTC
TRBV3-1,TRBD2,few,TRBJ2-2,CASSQVIAREDTGELFF,TGTGCCAGCAGCCAAGTTATAGCGCGGGAGGACACCGGGGAGCTGTTTTTT
TRBV4-1,TRBD1,-,TRBJ1-5,CASSQEISFGGTGARQPQHF,TGCGCCAGCAGCCAAGAAATCTCCTTTGGCGGGACAGGGGCCCGGCAGCCCCAGCATTTT
TRBV29-1,-,few,TRBJ1-3,CSAWSSSGNTIYF,TGCAGCGCCTGGTCGAGCTCTGGAAACACCATATATTTT
TRBV20-1,-,-,TRBJ2-1,CSARDGGSYSYNEQFF,TGCAGTGCTAGAGATGGGGGCAGCTACTCCTACAATGAGCAGTTCTTC
TRBV5-1,-,few,TRBJ1-1,CASSLAGRSEAFF,TGCGCCAGCAGCTTGGCCGGGAGGTCTGAAGCTTTCTTT
TRBV12-3/TRBV12-4,-,-,TRBJ1-1,CASRPRLNPEAFF,TGTGCCAGCAGACCCCGACTCAACCCTGAAGCTTTCTTT
TRBV7-2,TRBD2,-,TRBJ2-1,CASSLKREGTDEQFF,TGTGCCAGCAGCTTGAAACGGGAGGGAACCGATGAGCAGTTCTTC
TRBV4-2,TRBD1,-,TRBJ2-7,CASSQQPGQGRYEQYF,TGTGCCAGCAGCCAACAACCGGGACAGGGTAGGTACGAGCAGTACTTC
TRBV20-1,-,-,TRBJ2-1,CRATGTEQFF,TGCAGGGCAACGGGGACTGAGCAGTTCTTC
TRBV20-1,-,once,TRBJ1-2,CITVQDGIYGYTF,TGCATCACCGTCCAGGACGGAATCTATGGCTACACCTTC
TRBV4-3,-,-,TRBJ2-3,CASSQDPLDTDTQYF,TGCGCCAGCAGCCAAGATCCCCTAGACACAGATACGCAGTATTTT
TRBV9,TRBD2,once,TRBJ2-7,CASSVGTSGREKSYEQYF,TGTGCCAGCAGCGTAGGGACTAGCGGGAGGGAGAAGTCCTACGAGCAGTACTTC
TRBV29-1,-,-,TRBJ2-5,CSVEGFGIQETQYF,TGCAGCGTTGAAGGTTTCGGCATTCAAGAGACCCAGTACTTC
TRBV10-3,TRBD2,few,TRBJ2-1,CAISSYELAGAPNEQFF,TGTGCCATCAGCAGTTACGAACTGGCGGGAGCTCCCAATGAGCAGTTCTTC
TRBV5-4,-,few,TRBJ2-6,CASSKTGGWESLGANVLTF,TGTGCCAGCAGCAAGACAGGAGGATGGGAGAGCTTAGGGGCCAACGTCCTGACTTTC